This T cell receptor (beta chain) was sequenced in a study of blood T cell repertoires in COVID-19. Study-level information: Samples of COVID-19 (acute and convalescent) were obtained from the United States, Italy and Spain.

This clone was recorded only once. In the source study's methods: Counts of nucleated cells, estimated from reference gene primer amplification, were obtained. The protocol was immunoSEQ multiplex PCR, while the TCRdb copy is restricted to in-frame clones and leaves out a portion. From that table come the V and J calls and clone size; the DNA was used to work out D and trimming. This sample has about 350,000 clones, with around nine tenths found just once. A Seattle source enrolled patients during active infection and followed them longitudinally. The V end lost 5 bases, the J end lost 9 bases, and 17 bases lay between the germline ends. This CDR3 contains 13 residues. Germline V gene lookup returns CDR1 SQVTM and CDR2 ANQGSEA.

The sequence came from a woman aged 55 to 70 with COVID-19, enrolled during active disease. Sequenced input: peripheral blood. This chain connects TRBV29-1 to TRBJ2-1; D might be TRBD1 (8 bases). CDR3 sequence reads: CSVYVQGEGEQFF. The CDR3 coding sequence is TGCAGCGTTTATGTACAGGGGGAGGGTGAGCAGTTCTTC.